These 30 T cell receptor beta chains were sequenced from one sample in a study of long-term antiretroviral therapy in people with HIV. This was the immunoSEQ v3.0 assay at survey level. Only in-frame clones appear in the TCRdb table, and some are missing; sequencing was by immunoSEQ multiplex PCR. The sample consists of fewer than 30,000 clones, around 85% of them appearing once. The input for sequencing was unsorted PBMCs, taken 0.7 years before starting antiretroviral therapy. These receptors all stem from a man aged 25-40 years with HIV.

The CDR3 DNA reads as TGTGCCAGCACCCTGGACAGGGGCCCACTCTATAATTCACCCCTCCACTTT. The encoded protein is CASTLDRGPLYNSPLHF. The V gene is TRBV21-1, the J gene TRBJ1-6; no DNA check was done on the table's D call, TRBD1. TRBV21-1 is a documented pseudogene. The CDR3 has 17 residues.

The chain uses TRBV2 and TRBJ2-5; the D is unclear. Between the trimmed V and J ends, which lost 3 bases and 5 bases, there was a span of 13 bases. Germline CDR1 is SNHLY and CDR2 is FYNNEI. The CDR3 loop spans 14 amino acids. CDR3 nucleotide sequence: TGTGCCAGCAGTGACCCGTCTCAACGGGAGACCCAGTACTTC. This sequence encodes CASSDPSQRETQYF.

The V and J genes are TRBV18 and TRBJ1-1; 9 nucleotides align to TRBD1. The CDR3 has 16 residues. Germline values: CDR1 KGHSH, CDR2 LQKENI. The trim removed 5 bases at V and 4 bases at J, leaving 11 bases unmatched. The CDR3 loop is CASSFPSGTGSTEAFF. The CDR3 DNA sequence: TGTGCCAGCTCATTTCCTTCCGGGACAGGGTCCACTGAAGCTTTCTTT.

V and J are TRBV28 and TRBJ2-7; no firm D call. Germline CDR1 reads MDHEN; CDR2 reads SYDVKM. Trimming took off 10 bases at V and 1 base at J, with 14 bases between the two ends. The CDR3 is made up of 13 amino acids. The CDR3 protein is CATRWRESYEQYF. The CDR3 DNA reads TGTGCCACCCGCTGGAGAGAGTCCTACGAGCAGTACTTC.

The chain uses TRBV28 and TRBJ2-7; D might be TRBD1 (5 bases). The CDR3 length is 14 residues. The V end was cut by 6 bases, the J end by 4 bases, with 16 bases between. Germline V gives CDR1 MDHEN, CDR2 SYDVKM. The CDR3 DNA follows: TGTGCCAGCAGCTTAGGGGCAGCGCCGTACGAGCAGTACTTC. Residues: CASSLGAAPYEQYF.

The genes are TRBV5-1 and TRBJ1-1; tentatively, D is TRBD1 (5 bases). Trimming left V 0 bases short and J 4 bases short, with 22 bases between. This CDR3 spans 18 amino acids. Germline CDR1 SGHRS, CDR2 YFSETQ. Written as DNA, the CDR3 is TGCGCCAGCAGCTTGGCGATCTCCCACCCAGGGCGCGGCACTGAAGCTTTCTTT. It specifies CASSLAISHPGRGTEAFF.

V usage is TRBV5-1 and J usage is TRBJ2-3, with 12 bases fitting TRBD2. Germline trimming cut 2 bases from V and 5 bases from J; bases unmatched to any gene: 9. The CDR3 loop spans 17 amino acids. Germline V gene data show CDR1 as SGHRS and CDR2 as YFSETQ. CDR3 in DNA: TGCGCCAGCAGCTTAGCCCCTAGCGGGGGGGCGGTAGATACGCAGTATTTT. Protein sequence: CASSLAPSGGAVDTQYF.

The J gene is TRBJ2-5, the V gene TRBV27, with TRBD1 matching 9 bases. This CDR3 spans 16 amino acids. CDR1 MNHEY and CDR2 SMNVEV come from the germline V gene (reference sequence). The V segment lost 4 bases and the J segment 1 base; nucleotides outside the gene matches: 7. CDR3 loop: CASSYLGQGPQETQYF. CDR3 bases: TGTGCCAGCAGTTACTTGGGACAGGGTCCCCAAGAGACCCAGTACTTC.

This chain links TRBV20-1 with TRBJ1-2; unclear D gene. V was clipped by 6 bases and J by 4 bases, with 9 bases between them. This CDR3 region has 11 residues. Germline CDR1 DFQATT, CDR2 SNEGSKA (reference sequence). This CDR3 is CSASRSYGYTF. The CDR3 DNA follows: TGCAGTGCCTCCCGGTCCTATGGCTACACCTTC.

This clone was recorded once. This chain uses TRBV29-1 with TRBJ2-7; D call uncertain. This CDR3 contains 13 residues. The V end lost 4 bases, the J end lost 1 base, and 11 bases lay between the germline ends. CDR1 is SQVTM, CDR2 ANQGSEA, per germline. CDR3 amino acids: CSVVSQASYEQYF. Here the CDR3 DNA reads TGCAGCGTTGTAAGCCAGGCTTCCTACGAGCAGTACTTC.

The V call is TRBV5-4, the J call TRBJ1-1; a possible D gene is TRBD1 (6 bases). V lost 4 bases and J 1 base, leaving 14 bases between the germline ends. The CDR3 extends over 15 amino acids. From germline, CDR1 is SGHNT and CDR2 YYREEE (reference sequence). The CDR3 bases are TGTGCCAGCAGCCCGACCTCGGACAGGAACACTGAAGCTTTCTTT. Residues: CASSPTSDRNTEAFF.

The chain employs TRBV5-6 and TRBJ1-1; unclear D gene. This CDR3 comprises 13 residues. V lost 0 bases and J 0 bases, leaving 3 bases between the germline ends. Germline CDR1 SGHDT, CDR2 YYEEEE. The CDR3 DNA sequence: TGTGCCAGCAGCTTGGCCGTGAACACTGAAGCTTTCTTT. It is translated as CASSLAVNTEAFF.

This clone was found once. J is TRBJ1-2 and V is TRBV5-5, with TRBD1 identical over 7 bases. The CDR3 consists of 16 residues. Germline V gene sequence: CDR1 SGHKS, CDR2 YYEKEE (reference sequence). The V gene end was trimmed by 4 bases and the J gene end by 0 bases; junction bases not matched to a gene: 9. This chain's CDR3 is CASSLLDRDPNYGYTF. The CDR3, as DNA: TGTGCCAGCAGCCTCCTAGACAGGGATCCTAACTATGGCTACACCTTC. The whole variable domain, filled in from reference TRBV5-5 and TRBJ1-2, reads DAGVTQSPTHLIKTRGQQVTLRCSPISGHKSVSWYQQVLGQGPQFIFQYYEKEERGRGNFPDRFSARQFPNYSSELNVNALLLGDSALYLCASSLLDRDPNYGYTFGSGTRLTVV.

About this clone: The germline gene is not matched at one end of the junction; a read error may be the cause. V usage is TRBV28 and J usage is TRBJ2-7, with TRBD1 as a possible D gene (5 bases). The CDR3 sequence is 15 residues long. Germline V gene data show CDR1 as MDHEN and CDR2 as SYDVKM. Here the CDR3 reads CASSPKPPDRLDFTF. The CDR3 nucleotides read TGTGCCAGCAGCCCAAAGCCCCCCGACAGATTAGATTTCACCTTC.

The CDR3 is CASSLWRENNEQFF. The DNA of the CDR3 is TGTGCCAGCAGCTTATGGCGGGAAAACAATGAGCAGTTCTTC. V and J are TRBV13 and TRBJ2-1, with D maybe TRBD2 (6 bases). The germline V and J ends were trimmed by 2 bases and 5 bases, with 10 bases remaining between them. CDR1 PRHDT and CDR2 FYEKMQ come from the germline V gene (reference sequence). The CDR3 is made up of 14 amino acids.

CDR3 nucleotide sequence: TGTGCCAGCAGCCAAGTCAATAGGTTCTATGGCTACACCTTC. This sequence encodes CASSQVNRFYGYTF. V gene TRBV14 combines with J gene TRBJ1-2; D is uncertain. Germline values: CDR1 SGHDN, CDR2 FVKESK. The CDR3 is 14 residues long. Trimming removed 1 base at V and 4 bases at J, with 10 bases between.

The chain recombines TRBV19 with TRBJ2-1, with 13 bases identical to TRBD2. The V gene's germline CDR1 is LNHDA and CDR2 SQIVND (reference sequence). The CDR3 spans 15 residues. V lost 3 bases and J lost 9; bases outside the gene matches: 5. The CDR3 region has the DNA TGTGCCAGTAGTATGTTACTAGCGGGAGGGGGTGAGCAGTTCTTC. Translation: CASSMLLAGGGEQFF.

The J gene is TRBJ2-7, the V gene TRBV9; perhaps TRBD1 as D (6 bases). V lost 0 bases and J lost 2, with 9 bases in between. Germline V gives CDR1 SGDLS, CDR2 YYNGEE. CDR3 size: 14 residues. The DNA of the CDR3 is TGTGCCAGCAGCGTAGGGGACAACACCTACGAGCAGTACTTC. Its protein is CASSVGDNTYEQYF.

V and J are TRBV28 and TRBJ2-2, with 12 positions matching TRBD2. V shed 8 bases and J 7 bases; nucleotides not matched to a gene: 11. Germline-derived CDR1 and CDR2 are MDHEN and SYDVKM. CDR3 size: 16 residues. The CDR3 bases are TGTGCCAGCTACCCGGACCTAGCGGGAGGGGTCGGGGAGCTGTTTTTT. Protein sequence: CASYPDLAGGVGELFF. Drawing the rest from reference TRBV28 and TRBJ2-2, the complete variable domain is DVKVTQSSRYLVKRTGEKVFLECVQDMDHENMFWYRQDPGLGLRLIYFSYDVKMKEKGDIPEGYSVSREKKERFSLILESASTNQTSMYLCASYPDLAGGVGELFFGEGSRLTVL.

The CDR3 DNA reads TGTGCCAGCAGCTTAACCCCTCTCGAGCAGTACTTC. Protein: CASSLTPLEQYF. The V and J genes are TRBV11-2 and TRBJ2-7, with D uncertain. The CDR3 totals 12 residues. The V gene lost 2 bases and the J gene lost 6 bases, with 8 bases spanning the gap. Germline V CDR1 and CDR2: SGHAT, FQNNGV.

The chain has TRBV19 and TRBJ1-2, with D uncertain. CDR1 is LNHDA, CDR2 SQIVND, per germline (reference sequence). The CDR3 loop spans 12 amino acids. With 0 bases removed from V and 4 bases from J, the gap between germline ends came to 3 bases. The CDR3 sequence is CASSIDRYGYTF. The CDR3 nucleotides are TGTGCCAGTAGTATAGATCGCTATGGCTACACCTTC.

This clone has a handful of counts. CDR3 protein: CASSESDTQYF. The CDR3 DNA reads as TGCGCCAGCAGCGAATCAGATACGCAGTATTTT. V gene TRBV5-1 combines with J gene TRBJ2-3; D remains unclear. The CDR3 length is 11 residues. Deletions cut 4 bases from V and 4 bases from J, with 4 bases between. Looked up from germline, CDR1 is SGHRS and CDR2 is YFSETQ.

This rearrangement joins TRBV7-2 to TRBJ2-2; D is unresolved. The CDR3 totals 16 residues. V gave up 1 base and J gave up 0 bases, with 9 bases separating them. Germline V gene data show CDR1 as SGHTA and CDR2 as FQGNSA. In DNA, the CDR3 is TGTGCCAGCAGCTTAGATTCTGGGGCGAACACCGGGGAGCTGTTTTTT. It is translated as CASSLDSGANTGELFF.

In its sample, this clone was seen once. CDR3 DNA: TGTGCCTGGACCTGGGAGGGTGGGGAGCAGTTCTTC. Its protein product is CAWTWEGGEQFF. V and J are TRBV30 and TRBJ2-1; 7 nucleotides align to TRBD2. Trimming at V came to 4 bases and at J to 10 bases, leaving 7 bases not matched to a gene. The CDR3 runs to 12 residues. In germline, CDR1 is GTSNPN, CDR2 SVGIG (reference sequence). The whole variable domain, filled in from reference TRBV30 and TRBJ2-1, reads SQTIHQWPATLVQPVGSPLSLECTVEGTSNPNLYWYRQAAGRGLQLLFYSVGIGQISSEVPQNLSASRPQDRQFILSSKKLLLSDSGFYLCAWTWEGGEQFFGPGTRLTVL.

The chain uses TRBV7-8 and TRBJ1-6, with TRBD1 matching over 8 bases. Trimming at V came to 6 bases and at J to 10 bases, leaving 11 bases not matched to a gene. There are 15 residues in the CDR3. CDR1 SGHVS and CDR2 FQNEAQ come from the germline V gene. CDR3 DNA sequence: TGTGCCAGCAGTAAGACAGGGGCCGTTCTCTCACCCCTCCACTTT. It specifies CASSKTGAVLSPLHF.

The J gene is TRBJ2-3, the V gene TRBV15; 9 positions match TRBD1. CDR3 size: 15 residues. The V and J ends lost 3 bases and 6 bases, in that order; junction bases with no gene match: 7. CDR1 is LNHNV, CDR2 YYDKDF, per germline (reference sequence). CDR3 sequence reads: CATSSTRDRDDTQYF. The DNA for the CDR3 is TGTGCCACCAGCAGCACCCGGGACAGGGATGATACGCAGTATTTT.

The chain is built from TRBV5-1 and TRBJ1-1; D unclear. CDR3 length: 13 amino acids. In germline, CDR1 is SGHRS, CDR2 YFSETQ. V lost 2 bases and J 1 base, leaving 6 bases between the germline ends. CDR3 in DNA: TGCGCCAGCAGCTTCTCTGCGAACACTGAAGCTTTCTTT. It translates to CASSFSANTEAFF. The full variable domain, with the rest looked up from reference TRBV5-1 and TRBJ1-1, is KAGVTQTPRYLIKTRGQQVTLSCSPISGHRSVSWYQQTPGQGLQFLFEYFSETQRNKGNFPGRFSGRQFSNSRSEMNVSTLELGDSALYLCASSFSANTEAFFGQGTRLTVV.

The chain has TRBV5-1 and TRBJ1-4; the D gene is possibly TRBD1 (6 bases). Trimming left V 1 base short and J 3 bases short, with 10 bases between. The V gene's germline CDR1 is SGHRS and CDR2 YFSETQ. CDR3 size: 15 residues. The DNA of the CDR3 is TGCGCCAGCAGCTTGACGGGGGCGGCTAATGAAAAACTGTTTTTT. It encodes CASSLTGAANEKLFF.

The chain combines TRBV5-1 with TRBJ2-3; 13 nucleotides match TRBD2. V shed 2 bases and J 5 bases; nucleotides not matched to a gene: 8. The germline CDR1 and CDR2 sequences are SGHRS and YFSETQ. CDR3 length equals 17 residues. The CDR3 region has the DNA TGCGCCAGCAGCTTCAGGACTAGCGGGGGTACAGAAGATACGCAGTATTTT. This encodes CASSFRTSGGTEDTQYF. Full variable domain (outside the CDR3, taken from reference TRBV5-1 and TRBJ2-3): KAGVTQTPRYLIKTRGQQVTLSCSPISGHRSVSWYQQTPGQGLQFLFEYFSETQRNKGNFPGRFSGRQFSNSRSEMNVSTLELGDSALYLCASSFRTSGGTEDTQYFGPGTRLTVL.

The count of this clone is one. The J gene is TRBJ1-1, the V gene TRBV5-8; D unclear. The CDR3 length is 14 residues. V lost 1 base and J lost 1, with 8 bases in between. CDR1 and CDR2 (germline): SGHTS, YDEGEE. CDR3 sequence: CASSLKVTNTEAFF. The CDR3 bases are TGTGCCAGCAGCTTGAAGGTGACGAACACTGAAGCTTTCTTT. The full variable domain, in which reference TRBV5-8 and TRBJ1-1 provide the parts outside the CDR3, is EAGVTQSPTHLIKTRGQQATLRCSPISGHTSVYWYQQALGLGLQFLLWYDEGEERNRGNFPPRFSGRQFPNYSSELNVNALELEDSALYLCASSLKVTNTEAFFGQGTRLTVV.